These T cell receptor beta chains were read from a single sample in a study of identifying expanded T cells in peripheral blood. Method: immunoSEQ multiplex PCR; TCRdb's copy keeps in-frame clones and lacks some. The repertoire holds fewer than 55,000 clones, with approximately 80% as singletons. Sample: blood. The receptors come from a person aged 18 to 70 in good health. Each CDR3 is given with its conserved first and last residue. D genes are given only for firm matches. Only some rows state a clone size, as once, few, many or a class for expanded clones.

d_call	v_call	j_call	clone_size	cdr3_nt	cdr3_aa
.	TRBV7-6	TRBJ1-3	.	TGTGCCAGCAGCCCCGACCGACACTCTGACACCATATATTTT	CASSPDRHSDTIYF
.	TRBV30	TRBJ2-2	.	TGTGCCTGGATCTCACAGGTCAACACCGGGGAGCTGTTTTTT	CAWISQVNTGELFF
.	TRBV2	TRBJ1-2	.	TGTGCCAGCACTGAACAGGGACTCTATGGCTACACCTTC	CASTEQGLYGYTF
.	TRBV21-1	TRBJ2-1	once	TGTGCCAGCAGCAAATCCAAGCGGGGGGGCCTCGGCAATGAGCAGTTCTTC	CASSKSKRGGLGNEQFF
.	TRBV5-1	TRBJ2-3	once	TGCGCCAGCAGCCCGTCAGTTAGCACAGATACGCAGTATTTT	CASSPSVSTDTQYF
.	TRBV6-4	TRBJ1-1	.	TGTGCCAGCCCGGGACGGCGGGACATGAACACTGAAGCTTTCTTT	CASPGRRDMNTEAFF
TRBD1	TRBV29-1	TRBJ2-1	.	TGCAGCTATTATACAGGGGGTAAAAACAATGAGCAGTTCTTC	CSYYTGGKNNEQFF
.	TRBV7-2	TRBJ2-2	.	TGTGCCAGCAGCGGACAGCCCTTATCATCCACCGGGGAGCTGTTTTTT	CASSGQPLSSTGELFF
TRBD1	TRBV10-3	TRBJ2-7	.	TGTGCCATCGGGACAGGGAACGAGCAGTACTTC	CAIGTGNEQYF
.	TRBV29-1	TRBJ2-7	.	TGCAGCGTGGCATCAGGGGAAGGGGGTCCCTACGAGCAGTACTTC	CSVASGEGGPYEQYF
.	TRBV7-2	TRBJ2-7	.	TGTGCCAGCAGCCGATCGGGAGACCCCCTCTACGAGCAGTACTTC	CASSRSGDPLYEQYF
.	TRBV30	TRBJ1-3	.	TGTGCCTGGAGTGTACTGATGGGTTCTGGAAACACCATATATTTT	CAWSVLMGSGNTIYF
.	TRBV7-6	TRBJ1-6	.	TGTGCCAGCAGCTTGGGGCGGAGTAATTCACCCCTCCACTTT	CASSLGRSNSPLHF
.	TRBV9	TRBJ2-1	few	TGTGCCAGCAGCGTAGGCGGGGTTCGGGATGAGCAGTTCTTC	CASSVGGVRDEQFF
TRBD2	TRBV7-2	TRBJ2-3	.	TGTGCCAGCAGCTTAGCGGGAGGGCCGGGGGATACGCAGTATTTT	CASSLAGGPGDTQYF
TRBD1	TRBV5-1	TRBJ2-1	.	TGCGCCAGCAGCTCAGGGGGCAGGTTCGTCCAGTTCTTC	CASSSGGRFVQFF
.	TRBV5-1	TRBJ2-3	.	TGCGCCAGCAGCTTGGCGGGACTCCCTGGGGGTACGCAGTATTTT	CASSLAGLPGGTQYF
.	TRBV6-5	TRBJ1-6	.	TGTGCCAGCAGAGCCTCGGATAATTCACCCCTCCACTTT	CASRASDNSPLHF
.	TRBV28	TRBJ1-5	.	TGTGCCAGCAGTTTATGGTCAGGGACACTCAATCAGCCCCAGCATTTT	CASSLWSGTLNQPQHF
TRBD2	TRBV5-1	TRBJ2-1	.	TGCGCCAGCAGCTTAGGCGGGGGGGCCTACAATGAGCAGTTCTTC	CASSLGGGAYNEQFF
TRBD2	TRBV4-2	TRBJ2-1	.	TGTGCCAGCAGCACGGGACTAGCGGGGTTAGCATACAATGAGCAGTTCTTC	CASSTGLAGLAYNEQFF
TRBD1	TRBV7-8	TRBJ1-6	.	TGTGCCAGCAGCTTAGACGCGTCCAGGGGGTCACCCCTCCACTTT	CASSLDASRGSPLHF
TRBD1	TRBV15	TRBJ2-3	.	TGTGCCACCAGCCTGAAGTGGGACAGGGCTAGCACAGATACGCAGTATTTT	CATSLKWDRASTDTQYF
TRBD1	TRBV10-2	TRBJ1-2	once	TGCGCCAGCAGCCCCCAGGGGGGGTATGGCTACACCTTC	CASSPQGGYGYTF
.	TRBV7-2	TRBJ1-2	.	TGTGCCAGCAGCCCTCCCAGGGGCGGCAGTTATGGCTACACCTTC	CASSPPRGGSYGYTF
TRBD1	TRBV6-6	TRBJ1-4	.	TGTGCCAGCAGTTGGAGAGGGGGCAGTAATAATGAAAAACTGTTTTTT	CASSWRGGSNNEKLFF
.	TRBV7-9	TRBJ1-2	.	TGTGCCAGCAGCCCCGACGTAGTTCGATCTGGCTACACCTTC	CASSPDVVRSGYTF
TRBD2	TRBV7-2	TRBJ2-3	.	TGTGCCAGCAGCTCCCGGACTAGCGGGAAGGGGGATACGCAGTATTTT	CASSSRTSGKGDTQYF
.	TRBV7-6	TRBJ2-2	few	TGTGCCAGCAGCTTAGTGGGGAGTGGGGGAATCGGCGGGGAGCTGTTTTTT	CASSLVGSGGIGGELFF
TRBD1	TRBV19	TRBJ1-2	few	TGTGCCAGTAGTCCCAGGGGACAGAACTATGGCTACACCTTC	CASSPRGQNYGYTF
.	TRBV4-1	TRBJ2-7	.	TGCGCCAGCAGCCAATTATTAGGCAGGGGGGAATACGAGCAGTACTTC	CASSQLLGRGEYEQYF
.	TRBV5-5	TRBJ2-1	.	TGTGCCAGCAGTAGGGACTACAATGAGCAGTTCTTC	CASSRDYNEQFF
TRBD1	TRBV7-2	TRBJ1-3	.	TGTGCCAGCAGCTTATCCGCGACAGGGGCTGGAAACACCATATATTTT	CASSLSATGAGNTIYF
.	TRBV18	TRBJ1-5	.	TGTGCCAGCTCACCCTCCTTAGATCAGCCCCAGCATTTT	CASSPSLDQPQHF
.	TRBV6-5	TRBJ2-1	.	TGTGCCAGCAGTTTAGGGCTCCTGAGCTCCTACAATGAGCAGTTCTTC	CASSLGLLSSYNEQFF
TRBD1	TRBV2	TRBJ1-5	.	TGTGCCAGCAGTGTCCGGACAGGGCAAGAGCCCCAGCATTTT	CASSVRTGQEPQHF
.	TRBV6-6	TRBJ1-1	.	TGTGTCGGCAGGGAGAGCATGAACACTGAAGCTTTCTTT	CVGRESMNTEAFF
.	TRBV30	TRBJ1-1	.	TGTGCCTGGAGTCTCTGGGGGGGAAGTAACACTGAAGCTTTCTTT	CAWSLWGGSNTEAFF
.	TRBV9	TRBJ1-4	.	TGTGCCAGCAGCCAAGGGGGGGCTAATGAAAAACTGTTTTTT	CASSQGGANEKLFF
TRBD2	TRBV7-6	TRBJ2-7	.	TGTGCCAGCAGCTTAACCGGAACTAGCGGGGCCGGGGAGCAGTACTTC	CASSLTGTSGAGEQYF
.	TRBV9	TRBJ1-2	.	TGTGCCAGCAGCGTTAATAGGGGGGCCCACTATGGCTACACCTTC	CASSVNRGAHYGYTF
TRBD1	TRBV9	TRBJ2-3	.	TGTGCCAGCAGCGGACGGACAGGGGGCACAGATACGCAGTATTTT	CASSGRTGGTDTQYF
.	TRBV11-2	TRBJ2-4	.	TGTGCCAGCAGCGTTCCAGGGGGGGTAACCAAAAACATTCAGTACTTC	CASSVPGGVTKNIQYF
.	TRBV5-8	TRBJ1-5	.	TGTGCCAGCAGCTTTAAGGTTCCCAATCAGCCCCAGCATTTT	CASSFKVPNQPQHF
TRBD1	TRBV9	TRBJ2-7	.	TGTGCCAGCAGCCCCGGGGACAGTACCTACGAGCAGTACTTC	CASSPGDSTYEQYF
TRBD2	TRBV6-1	TRBJ2-3	.	TGTGCCAGCAGTGAAGGCTCGGGAAGCGGGGGGTTCACAGATACGCAGTATTTT	CASSEGSGSGGFTDTQYF
.	TRBV6-6	TRBJ1-5	.	TGTGCCAGCAGTTATGCATCGCGCAATCAGCCCCAGCATTTT	CASSYASRNQPQHF
.	TRBV28	TRBJ2-7	.	TGTGCCAGCAGCCCTCCCCGACTAGTCAACGAGCAGTACTTC	CASSPPRLVNEQYF
.	TRBV7-7	TRBJ2-2	.	TGTGCCAGCAGCCCCGGGACACTAAACACCGGGGAGCTGTTTTTT	CASSPGTLNTGELFF
.	TRBV11-2	TRBJ2-1	.	TGTGCCAGCAGCTCCGAGGTTTACAATGAGCAGTTCTTC	CASSSEVYNEQFF
.	TRBV7-9	TRBJ1-5	.	TGTGCCAGCAGCTTCGGGGCGAGCAATCAGCCCCAGCATTTT	CASSFGASNQPQHF
TRBD1	TRBV28	TRBJ1-1	few	TGTGCCAGCAGTTACCTACAGGGGCCTGAAGCTTTCTTT	CASSYLQGPEAFF
.	TRBV5-1	TRBJ2-3	.	TGCGCCAGCAGCTTGGCCACGGGAGTGAGCACAGATACGCAGTATTTT	CASSLATGVSTDTQYF
.	TRBV30	TRBJ1-2	.	TGTGCCTGGAGTGTAGACCATAACTATGGCTACACCTTC	CAWSVDHNYGYTF
TRBD1	TRBV5-5	TRBJ1-1	.	TGTGCCAGCAGCCTCACGGGACAGGTTGCGAACACTGAAGCTTTCTTT	CASSLTGQVANTEAFF
.	TRBV21-1	TRBJ1-1	.	TGTGCCAGCAGTAAAATGGGACCAAGGGGCAGCACTGAAGCTTTCTTT	CASSKMGPRGSTEAFF
TRBD1	TRBV9	TRBJ2-5	.	TGTGCCAGCAGTAACGGACAGGGCTTACAAGAGACCCAGTACTTC	CASSNGQGLQETQYF
.	TRBV6-1	TRBJ1-1	once	TGTGCCAGCAGTGAATTGGGCGGAACCAACACTGAAGCTTTCTTT	CASSELGGTNTEAFF
.	TRBV27	TRBJ2-7	.	TGTGCCAGCAAAGGCGGAGGGTCCTACGAGCAGTACTTC	CASKGGGSYEQYF
TRBD1	TRBV6-5	TRBJ2-1	.	TGTGCCAGCAGCCTTGACAGGGCCCTAGTCAATGAGCAGTTCTTC	CASSLDRALVNEQFF